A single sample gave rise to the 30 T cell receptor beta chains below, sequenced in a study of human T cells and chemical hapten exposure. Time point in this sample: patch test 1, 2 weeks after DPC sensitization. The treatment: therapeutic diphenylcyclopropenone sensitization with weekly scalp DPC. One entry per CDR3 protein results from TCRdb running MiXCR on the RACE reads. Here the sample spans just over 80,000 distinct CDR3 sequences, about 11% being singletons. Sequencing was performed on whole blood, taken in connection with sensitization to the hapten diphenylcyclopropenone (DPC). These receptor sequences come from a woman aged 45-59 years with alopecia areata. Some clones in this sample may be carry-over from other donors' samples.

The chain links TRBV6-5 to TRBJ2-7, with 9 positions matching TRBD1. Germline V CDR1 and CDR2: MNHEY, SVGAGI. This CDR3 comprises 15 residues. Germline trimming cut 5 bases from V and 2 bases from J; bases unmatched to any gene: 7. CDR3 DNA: TGTGCCAGCAGTCGCCTCCGGGACAGGGCCTACGAGCAGTACTTC. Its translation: CASSRLRDRAYEQYF.

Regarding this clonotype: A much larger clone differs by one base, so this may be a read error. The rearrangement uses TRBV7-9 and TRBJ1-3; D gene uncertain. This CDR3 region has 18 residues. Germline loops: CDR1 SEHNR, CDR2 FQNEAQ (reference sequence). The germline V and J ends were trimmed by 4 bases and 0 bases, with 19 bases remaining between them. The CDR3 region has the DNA TGTGCCAGCAGCTCACGAGGGCAGGCTGCGACCTCTGGAAACACCATATATTTT. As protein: CASSSRGQAATSGNTIYF.

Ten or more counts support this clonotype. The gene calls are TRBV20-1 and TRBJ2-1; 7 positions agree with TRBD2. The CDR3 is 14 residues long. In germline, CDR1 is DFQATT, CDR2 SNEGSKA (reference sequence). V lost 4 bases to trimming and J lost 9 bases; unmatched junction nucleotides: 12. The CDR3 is CSAKRLAVGSEQFF. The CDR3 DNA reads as TGCAGTGCTAAGCGGCTAGCGGTTGGCAGTGAGCAGTTCTTC.

Here the CDR3 reads CASSFRGPSYEQYF. In nucleotides, the CDR3 is TGTGCCAGCAGCTTCAGGGGCCCTTCCTACGAGCAGTACTTC. This sequence joins TRBV7-9 and TRBJ2-7, with D possibly being TRBD1 (6 bases). CDR3 length equals 14 residues. The V end was cut by 3 bases, the J end by 1 base, with 10 bases between. CDR1 SEHNR and CDR2 FQNEAQ come from the germline V gene (reference sequence).

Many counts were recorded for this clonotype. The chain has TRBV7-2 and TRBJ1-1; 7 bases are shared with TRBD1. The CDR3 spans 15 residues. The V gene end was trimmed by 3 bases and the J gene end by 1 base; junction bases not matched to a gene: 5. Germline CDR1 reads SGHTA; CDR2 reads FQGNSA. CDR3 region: CASSFSGTANTEAFF. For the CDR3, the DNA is TGTGCCAGCAGCTTCTCTGGGACAGCGAACACTGAAGCTTTCTTT.

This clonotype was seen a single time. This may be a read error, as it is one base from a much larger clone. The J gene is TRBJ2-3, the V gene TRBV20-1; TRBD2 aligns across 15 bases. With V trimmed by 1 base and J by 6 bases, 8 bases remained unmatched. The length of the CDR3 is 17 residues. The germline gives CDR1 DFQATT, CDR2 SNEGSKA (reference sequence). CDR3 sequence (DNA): TGCAGTGCTAGAGCCCAAGGACTAGCGGGAGGGAAGGATACGCAGTATTTT. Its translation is CSARAQGLAGGKDTQYF.

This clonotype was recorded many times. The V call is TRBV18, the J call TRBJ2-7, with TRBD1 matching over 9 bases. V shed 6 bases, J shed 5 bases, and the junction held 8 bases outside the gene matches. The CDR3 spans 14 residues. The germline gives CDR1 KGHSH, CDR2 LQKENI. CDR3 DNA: TGTGCCAGCTCCTTTTCCGGGACAGGGAACGAGCAGTACTTC. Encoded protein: CASSFSGTGNEQYF.

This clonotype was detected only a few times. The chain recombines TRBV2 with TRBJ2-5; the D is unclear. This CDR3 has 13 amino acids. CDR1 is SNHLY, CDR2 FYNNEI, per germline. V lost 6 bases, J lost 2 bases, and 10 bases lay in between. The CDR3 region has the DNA TGTGCCAGCAGGTGGCAGGCGCAAGAGACCCAGTACTTC. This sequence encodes CASRWQAQETQYF.

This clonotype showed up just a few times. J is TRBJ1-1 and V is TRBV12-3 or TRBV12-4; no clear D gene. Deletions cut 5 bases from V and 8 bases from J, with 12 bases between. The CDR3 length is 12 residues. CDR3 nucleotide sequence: TGTGCCAGCAGTGAGCTTGGAGCCGAAGCTTTCTTT. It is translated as CASSELGAEAFF.

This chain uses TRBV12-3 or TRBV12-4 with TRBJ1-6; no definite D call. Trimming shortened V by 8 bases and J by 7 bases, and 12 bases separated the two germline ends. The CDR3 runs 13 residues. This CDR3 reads CASSRQINSPLHF. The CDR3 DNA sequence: TGTGCCAGCTCCCGGCAGATCAATTCACCCCTCCACTTT.

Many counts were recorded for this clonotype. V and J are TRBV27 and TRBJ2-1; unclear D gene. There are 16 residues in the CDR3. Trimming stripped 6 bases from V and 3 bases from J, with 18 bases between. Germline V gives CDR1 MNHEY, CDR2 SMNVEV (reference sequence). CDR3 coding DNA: TGTGCCAGCAGCCTTATCGGGTCTTCGAACTACAATGAGCAGTTCTTC. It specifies CASSLIGSSNYNEQFF.

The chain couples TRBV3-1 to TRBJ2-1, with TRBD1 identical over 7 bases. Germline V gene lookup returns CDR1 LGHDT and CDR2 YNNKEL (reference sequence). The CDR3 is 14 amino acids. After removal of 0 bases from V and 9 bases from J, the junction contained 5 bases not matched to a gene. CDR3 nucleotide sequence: TGTGCCAGCAGCCAAGATAGCCCAGGGGGTGAGCAGTTCTTC. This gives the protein CASSQDSPGGEQFF.

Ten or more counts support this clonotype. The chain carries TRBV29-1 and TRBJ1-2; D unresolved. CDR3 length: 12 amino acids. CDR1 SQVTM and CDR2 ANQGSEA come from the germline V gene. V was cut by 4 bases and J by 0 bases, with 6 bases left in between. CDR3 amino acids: CSVGAPNYGYTF. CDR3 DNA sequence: TGCAGCGTTGGGGCACCTAACTATGGCTACACCTTC.

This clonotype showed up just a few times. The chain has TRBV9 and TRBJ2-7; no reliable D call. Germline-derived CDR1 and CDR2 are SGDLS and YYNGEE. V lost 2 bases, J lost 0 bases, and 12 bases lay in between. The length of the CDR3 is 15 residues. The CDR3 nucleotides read TGTGCCAGCAGCGTTGGTTGGGGAATCTCCTACGAGCAGTACTTC. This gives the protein CASSVGWGISYEQYF.

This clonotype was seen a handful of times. CDR3 loop: CSVWGGGPEQYF. As DNA, the CDR3 is TGCAGCGTTTGGGGGGGAGGTCCCGAGCAGTACTTC. The V call is TRBV29-1, the J call TRBJ2-7; TRBD2 matches at 7 bases. CDR1 and CDR2 (germline): SQVTM, ANQGSEA. CDR3 length equals 12 residues. Trimming at V came to 5 bases and at J to 6 bases, leaving 7 bases not matched to a gene.

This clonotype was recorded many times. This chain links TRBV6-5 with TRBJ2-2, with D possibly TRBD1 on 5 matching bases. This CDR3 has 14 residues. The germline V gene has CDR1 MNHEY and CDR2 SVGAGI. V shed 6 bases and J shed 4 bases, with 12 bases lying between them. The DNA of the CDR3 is TGTGCCAGCAGACCAAGACAGAGCACCGGGGAGCTGTTTTTT. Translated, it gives CASRPRQSTGELFF.

In DNA form, the CDR3 reads TGTGCCATCAGCCGTCCGGGGGACGAGACCCAGTACTTC. It encodes CAISRPGDETQYF. The chain is built from TRBV10-3 and TRBJ2-5; a weak D match, TRBD2 (6 bases). Germline V lookup: CDR1 ENHRY, CDR2 SYGVKD. V was trimmed by 6 bases and J by 5 bases, leaving 13 bases between them. CDR3 length: 13 residues.

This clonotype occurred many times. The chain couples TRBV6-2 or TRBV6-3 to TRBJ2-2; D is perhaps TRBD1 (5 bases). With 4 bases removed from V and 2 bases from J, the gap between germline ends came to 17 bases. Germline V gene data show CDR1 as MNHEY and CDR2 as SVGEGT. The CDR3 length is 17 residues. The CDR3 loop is CASSFPSKGYNTGELFF. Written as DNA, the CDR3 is TGTGCCAGCAGTTTCCCCTCCAAGGGGTACAACACCGGGGAGCTGTTTTTT.

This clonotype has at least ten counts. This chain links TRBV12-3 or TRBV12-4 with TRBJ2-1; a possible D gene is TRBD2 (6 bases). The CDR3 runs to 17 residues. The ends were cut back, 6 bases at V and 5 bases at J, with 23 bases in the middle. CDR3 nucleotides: TGTGCCAGCAGCCCATTGGGGACTCGGGCCAGCAACAATGAGCAGTTCTTC. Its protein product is CASSPLGTRASNNEQFF.

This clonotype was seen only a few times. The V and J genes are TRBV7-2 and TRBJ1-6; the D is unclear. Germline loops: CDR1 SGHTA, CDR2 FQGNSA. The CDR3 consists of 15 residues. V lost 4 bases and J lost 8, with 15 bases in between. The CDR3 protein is CASSSGRLRDSPLHF. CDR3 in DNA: TGTGCCAGCAGCTCAGGACGCTTGAGGGATTCACCCCTCCACTTT.

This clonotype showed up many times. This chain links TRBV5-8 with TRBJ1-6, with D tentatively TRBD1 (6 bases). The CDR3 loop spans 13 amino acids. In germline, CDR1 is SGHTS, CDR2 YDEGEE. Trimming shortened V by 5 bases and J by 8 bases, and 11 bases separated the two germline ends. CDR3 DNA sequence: TGTGCCAGCAGAAAACAGGGTCATTCACCCCTCCACTTT. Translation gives CASRKQGHSPLHF.

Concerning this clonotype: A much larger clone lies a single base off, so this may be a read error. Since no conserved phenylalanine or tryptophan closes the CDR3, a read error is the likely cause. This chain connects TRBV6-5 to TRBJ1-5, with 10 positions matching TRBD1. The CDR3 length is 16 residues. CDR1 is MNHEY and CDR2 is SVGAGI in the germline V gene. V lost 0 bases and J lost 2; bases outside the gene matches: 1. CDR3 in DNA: TGTGCCAGCAGTTACTCCGGACAGGGGGGCAATCAGCCCCAGCATTCT. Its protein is CASSYSGQGGNQPQHS.

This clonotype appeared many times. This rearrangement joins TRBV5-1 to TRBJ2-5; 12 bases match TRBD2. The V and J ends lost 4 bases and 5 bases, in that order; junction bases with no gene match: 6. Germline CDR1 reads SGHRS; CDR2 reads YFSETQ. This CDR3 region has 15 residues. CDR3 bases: TGCGCCAGCAGCCCGCTGACTAGCGGGAGTGAGACCCAGTACTTC. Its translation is CASSPLTSGSETQYF.

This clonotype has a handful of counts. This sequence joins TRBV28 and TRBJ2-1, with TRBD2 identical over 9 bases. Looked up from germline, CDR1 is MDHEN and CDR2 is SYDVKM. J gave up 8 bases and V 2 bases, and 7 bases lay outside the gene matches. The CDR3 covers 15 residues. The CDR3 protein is CASSLLAGLVHEQFF. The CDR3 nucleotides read TGTGCCAGCAGTTTACTAGCGGGATTAGTCCATGAGCAGTTCTTC.

In DNA, the CDR3 is TGTGCCAGCAGACTGGGCTCCACCTTGCGAACCGGGGAGCTGTTTTTT. This codes for CASRLGSTLRTGELFF. The genes are TRBV12-3 or TRBV12-4 and TRBJ2-2; D unclear. The V end lost 6 bases, the J end lost 5 bases, and 19 bases lay between the germline ends. CDR3 size: 16 residues.

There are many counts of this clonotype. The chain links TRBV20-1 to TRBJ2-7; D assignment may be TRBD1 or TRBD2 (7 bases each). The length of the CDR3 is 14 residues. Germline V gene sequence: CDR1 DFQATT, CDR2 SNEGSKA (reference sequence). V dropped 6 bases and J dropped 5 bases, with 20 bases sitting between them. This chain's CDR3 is CSALFVGGGHEQYF. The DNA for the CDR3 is TGCAGTGCGCTCTTCGTGGGAGGGGGCCACGAGCAGTACTTC.

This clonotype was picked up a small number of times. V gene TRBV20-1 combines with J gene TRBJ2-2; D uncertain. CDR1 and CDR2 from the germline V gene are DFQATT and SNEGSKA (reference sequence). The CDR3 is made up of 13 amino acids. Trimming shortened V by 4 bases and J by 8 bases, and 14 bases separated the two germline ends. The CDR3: CSAKAAQGGELFF. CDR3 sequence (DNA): TGCAGTGCTAAGGCAGCCCAAGGGGGGGAGCTGTTTTTT.

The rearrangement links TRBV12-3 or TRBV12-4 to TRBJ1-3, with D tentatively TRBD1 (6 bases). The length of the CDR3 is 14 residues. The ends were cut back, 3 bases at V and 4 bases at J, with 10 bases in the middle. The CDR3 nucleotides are TGTGCCAGCAGTTTTACAGGGACAGGAAACACCATATATTTT. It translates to CASSFTGTGNTIYF.

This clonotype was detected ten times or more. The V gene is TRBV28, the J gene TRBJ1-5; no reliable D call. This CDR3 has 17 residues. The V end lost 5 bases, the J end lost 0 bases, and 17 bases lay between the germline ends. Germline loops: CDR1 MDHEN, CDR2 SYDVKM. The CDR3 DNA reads TGTGCCAGCAGTACATCCCCTGGAAAGTATAGCAATCAGCCCCAGCATTTT. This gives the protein CASSTSPGKYSNQPQHF.

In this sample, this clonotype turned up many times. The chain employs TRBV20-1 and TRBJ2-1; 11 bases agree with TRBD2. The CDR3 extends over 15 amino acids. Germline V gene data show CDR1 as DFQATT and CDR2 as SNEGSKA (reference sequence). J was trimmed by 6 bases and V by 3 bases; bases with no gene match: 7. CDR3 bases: TGCAGTGCTAGGGCGACTAGCGGGAAGGGCAATGAGCAGTTCTTC. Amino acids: CSARATSGKGNEQFF.